This T cell receptor (beta chain) comes out of a study of metastatic and nonmetastatic thyroid tumors. Losses at the gene ends were 6 bases for V and 1 base for J; bases not matched to a gene: 8. The CDR3 runs to 16 residues. The germline CDR1 and CDR2 sequences are MNHEY and SVGEGT. In the study's own analysis: A classifier for distant metastasis in papillary thyroid cancer was constructed using CDR3 differences observed across clinicopathological groups. TCRdb reprocessed the PCR reads via MiXCR. The V and J calls come from TCRdb's annotation, not from the publication. This table holds about 8,100 clones, roughly 23% found once. Sample share makes this clone medium-sized (0.01 to 0.1%). No patient received treatment before thyroid surgery.

The chain combines TRBV6-2 or TRBV6-3 with TRBJ2-7; 11 bases fit TRBD2. Sequencing was carried out using tumor tissue. The TCR was taken from a female donor with papillary thyroid cancer or a benign thyroid nodule (not recorded which). Some clones in this sample may be carry-over from other donors' samples. Here the CDR3 DNA reads TGTGCCAGCAGGAGTCTAGCGGGAGGCCTTTCCTACGAGCAGTACTTC. Its translation: CASRSLAGGLSYEQYF.